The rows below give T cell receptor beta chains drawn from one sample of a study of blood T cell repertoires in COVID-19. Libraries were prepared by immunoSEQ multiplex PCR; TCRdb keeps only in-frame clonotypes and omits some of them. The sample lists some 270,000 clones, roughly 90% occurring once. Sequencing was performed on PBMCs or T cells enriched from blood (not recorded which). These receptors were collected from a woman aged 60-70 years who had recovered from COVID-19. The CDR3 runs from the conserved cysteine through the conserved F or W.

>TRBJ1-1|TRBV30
CAWSALVMAEAFF
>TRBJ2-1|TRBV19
CASSTTGGLLHEQFF
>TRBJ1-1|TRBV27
CASRTTGGLSAFF
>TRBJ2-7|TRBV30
CAWSVRRGLQSYEQYF
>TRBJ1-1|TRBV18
CASSPRATQGTEAFF
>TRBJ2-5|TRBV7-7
CASSSTGGLGETQYF
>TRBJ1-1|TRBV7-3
CASSLSQGGEAFF
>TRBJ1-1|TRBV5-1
CASSLELGGAEAFF
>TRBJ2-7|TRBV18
CASSPRQGTYEQYF
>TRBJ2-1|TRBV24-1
CATSDPTTLPQFF
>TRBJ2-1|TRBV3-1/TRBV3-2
CASSQGSGATYNEQFF
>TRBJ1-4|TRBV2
CASTEWVGGEKLFF
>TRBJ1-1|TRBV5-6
CASSYRGTLAEAFF
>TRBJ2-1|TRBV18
CASRGQGDNEQFF
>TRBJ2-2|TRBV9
CASSVGLAGGGELFF